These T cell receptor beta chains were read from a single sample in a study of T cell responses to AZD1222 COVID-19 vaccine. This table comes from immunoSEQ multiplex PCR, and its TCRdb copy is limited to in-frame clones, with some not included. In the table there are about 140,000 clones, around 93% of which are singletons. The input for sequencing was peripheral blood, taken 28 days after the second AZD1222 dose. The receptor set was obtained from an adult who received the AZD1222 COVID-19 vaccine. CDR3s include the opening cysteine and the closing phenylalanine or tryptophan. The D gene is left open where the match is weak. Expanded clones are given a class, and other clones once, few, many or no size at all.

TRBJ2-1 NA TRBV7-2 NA CASSLGQHNEQFF TGTGCCAGCAGCTTAGGCCAGCACAATGAGCAGTTCTTC
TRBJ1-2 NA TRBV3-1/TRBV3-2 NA CASSTPGLYGYTF TGTGCCAGCAGTACCCCGGGCCTCTATGGCTACACCTTC
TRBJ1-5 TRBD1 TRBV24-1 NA CATSEGQGGNQPQHF TGTGCCACCAGTGAGGGACAGGGGGGCAATCAGCCCCAGCATTTT
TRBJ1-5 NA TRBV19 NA CASSIDEQPQHF TGTGCCAGTAGTATAGATGAGCAGCCCCAGCATTTT
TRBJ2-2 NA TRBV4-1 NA CASSQERVNTGELFF TGCGCCAGCAGCCAAGAGCGGGTAAACACCGGGGAGCTGTTTTTT
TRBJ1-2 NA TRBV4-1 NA CASSQTGIWAVRGYTF TGCGCCAGCAGCCAAACGGGGATCTGGGCGGTCAGGGGCTACACCTTC
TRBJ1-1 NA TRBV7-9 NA CASSRGGRVNTEAFF TGTGCCAGCAGCCGGGGTGGGAGGGTGAACACTGAAGCTTTCTTT
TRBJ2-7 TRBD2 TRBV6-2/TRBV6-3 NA CASSTLPGGTYEQYF TGTGCCAGCAGTACCCTGCCGGGAGGGACCTACGAGCAGTACTTC
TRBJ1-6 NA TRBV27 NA CASSLWQGRNSPLHF TGTGCCAGCAGTTTATGGCAGGGACGGAATTCACCCCTCCACTTT
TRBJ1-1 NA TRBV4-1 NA CASSQAQGTEAFF TGCGCCAGCAGCCAAGCCCAGGGGACTGAAGCTTTCTTT
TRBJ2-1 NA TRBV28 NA CASSPSGRVVGEQFF TGTGCCAGCAGTCCCAGTGGCCGGGTGGTTGGTGAGCAGTTCTTC
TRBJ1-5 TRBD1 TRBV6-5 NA CASRYRGSQPQHF TGTGCCAGCAGGTACAGGGGTAGCCAGCCCCAGCATTTT
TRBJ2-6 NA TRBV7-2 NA CASSLGTGPGANVLTF TGTGCCAGCAGCTTAGGTACAGGGCCCGGGGCCAACGTCCTGACTTTC
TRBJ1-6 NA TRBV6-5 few CASSYHRDPNSPLHF TGTGCCAGCAGTTACCACAGGGACCCTAATTCACCCCTCCACTTT
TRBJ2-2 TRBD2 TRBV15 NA CATSPGLPRLNTGELFF TGTGCCACCAGCCCGGGACTACCGCGCCTTAACACCGGGGAGCTGTTTTTT
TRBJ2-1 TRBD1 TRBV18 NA CASSAQGGSYNEQFF TGTGCCAGCTCGGCACAGGGGGGCTCCTACAATGAGCAGTTCTTC
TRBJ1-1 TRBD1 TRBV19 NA CASSTVGQGNTEAFF TGTGCCAGTAGTACGGTGGGACAGGGGAACACTGAAGCTTTCTTT
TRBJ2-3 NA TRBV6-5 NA CASTRQEEGTDTQYF TGTGCCAGCACTCGTCAGGAGGAGGGGACAGATACGCAGTATTTT
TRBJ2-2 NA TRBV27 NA CASRRTPGNGGELFF TGTGCCAGCCGGCGGACACCCGGTAACGGCGGGGAGCTGTTTTTT
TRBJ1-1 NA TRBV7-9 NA CASSFSLNTEAFF TGTGCCAGCAGCTTTTCGTTGAACACTGAAGCTTTCTTT
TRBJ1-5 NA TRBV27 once CASSPTSEGNNQPQHF TGTGCCAGCAGTCCTACAAGTGAGGGAAACAATCAGCCCCAGCATTTT
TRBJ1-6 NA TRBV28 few CASSLVLGNSPLHF TGTGCCAGCAGTTTAGTACTGGGGAATTCACCCCTCCACTTT
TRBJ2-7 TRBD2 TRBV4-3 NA CASSQDFGTSGHYEQYF TGCGCCAGCAGCCAAGATTTCGGGACTAGCGGACACTACGAGCAGTACTTC
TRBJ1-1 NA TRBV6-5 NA CASEGGRMNTEAFF TGTGCCAGCGAAGGGGGGCGCATGAACACTGAAGCTTTCTTT
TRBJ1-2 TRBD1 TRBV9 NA CASSFTGDGGYTF TGTGCCAGCAGCTTTACAGGGGATGGTGGCTACACCTTC
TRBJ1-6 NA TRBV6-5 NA CASSYRGWDSPLHF TGTGCCAGCAGTTACAGGGGTTGGGATTCACCCCTCCACTTT
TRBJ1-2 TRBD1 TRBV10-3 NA CAISEGTGIYGYTF TGTGCCATCAGTGAGGGGACAGGGATTTATGGCTACACCTTC
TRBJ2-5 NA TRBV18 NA CASSPPNRAQETQYF TGTGCCAGCTCACCACCCAACAGGGCACAAGAGACCCAGTACTTC
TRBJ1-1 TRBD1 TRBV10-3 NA CAISGTGGKTEAFF TGTGCCATCAGTGGGACAGGGGGGAAGACTGAAGCTTTCTTT
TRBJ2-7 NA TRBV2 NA CASSLHGGSYEQYF TGTGCCAGCAGCCTACACGGCGGGTCCTACGAGCAGTACTTC
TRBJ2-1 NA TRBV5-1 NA CASSPDPSSYNEQFF TGCGCCAGCAGCCCGGACCCGAGCTCCTACAATGAGCAGTTCTTC
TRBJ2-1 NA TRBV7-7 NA CASSPDFYNEQFF TGTGCCAGCAGCCCGGACTTTTACAATGAGCAGTTCTTC
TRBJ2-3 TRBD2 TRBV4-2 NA CASSQGTSGSTDTQYF TGTGCCAGCAGCCAAGGGACTAGCGGGAGCACAGATACGCAGTATTTT
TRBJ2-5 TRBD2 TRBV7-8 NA CASSYYGLADKETQYF TGTGCCAGCAGCTACTATGGACTAGCGGATAAAGAGACCCAGTACTTC
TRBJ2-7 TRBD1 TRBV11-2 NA CASRGQNYEQYF TGTGCCAGCAGGGGACAGAACTACGAGCAGTACTTC
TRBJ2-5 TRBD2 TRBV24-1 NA CATSDGGRGSQETQYF TGTGCCACCAGTGATGGGGGGAGGGGTAGCCAAGAGACCCAGTACTTC
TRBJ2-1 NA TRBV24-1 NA CATSDRGREQFF TGTGCCACCAGTGATCGGGGTAGGGAGCAGTTCTTC
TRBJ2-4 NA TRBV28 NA CASSFTSLAKNIQYF TGTGCCAGCAGTTTTACGTCATTAGCCAAAAACATTCAGTACTTC
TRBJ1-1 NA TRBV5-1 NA CASSSLGVTTEAFF TGCGCCAGCAGTTCCTTAGGGGTTACCACTGAAGCTTTCTTT
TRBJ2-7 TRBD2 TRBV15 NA CATSSIQREGYEQYF TGTGCCACCAGCAGCATCCAGCGGGAGGGCTACGAGCAGTACTTC
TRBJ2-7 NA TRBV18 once CASSRSGDGTYEQYF TGTGCCAGCTCTCGATCGGGGGACGGAACCTACGAGCAGTACTTC
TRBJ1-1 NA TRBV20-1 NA CVVAANTEAFF TGCGTCGTAGCCGCGAACACTGAAGCTTTCTTT
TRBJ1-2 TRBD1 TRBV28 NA CASRRTGGNYGYTF TGTGCCAGCAGGCGAACAGGGGGTAACTATGGCTACACCTTC
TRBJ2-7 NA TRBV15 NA CANNLPFRESIYEQYF TGTGCCAATAACCTACCCTTCAGGGAGTCCATCTACGAGCAGTACTTC
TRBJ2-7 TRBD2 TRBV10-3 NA CAISAQRDSYEQYF TGTGCCATCAGTGCTCAGCGGGACTCCTACGAGCAGTACTTC
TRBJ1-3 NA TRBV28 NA CASSLWGGPTGNTIYF TGTGCCAGCAGTTTATGGGGGGGCCCAACTGGAAACACCATATATTTT
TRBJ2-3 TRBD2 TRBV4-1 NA CASSQGLAVGTDTQYF TGCGCCAGCAGCCAAGGACTAGCGGTTGGCACAGATACGCAGTATTTT
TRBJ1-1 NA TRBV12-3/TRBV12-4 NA CASRPSGEGEAFF TGTGCCAGCAGACCATCAGGGGAAGGTGAAGCTTTCTTT
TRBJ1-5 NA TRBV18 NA CASSPGSNQPQHF TGTGCCAGCTCACCAGGAAGCAATCAGCCCCAGCATTTT
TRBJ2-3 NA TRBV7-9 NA CASSSRESQYF TGTGCCAGCAGCTCTCGGGAGTCGCAGTATTTT